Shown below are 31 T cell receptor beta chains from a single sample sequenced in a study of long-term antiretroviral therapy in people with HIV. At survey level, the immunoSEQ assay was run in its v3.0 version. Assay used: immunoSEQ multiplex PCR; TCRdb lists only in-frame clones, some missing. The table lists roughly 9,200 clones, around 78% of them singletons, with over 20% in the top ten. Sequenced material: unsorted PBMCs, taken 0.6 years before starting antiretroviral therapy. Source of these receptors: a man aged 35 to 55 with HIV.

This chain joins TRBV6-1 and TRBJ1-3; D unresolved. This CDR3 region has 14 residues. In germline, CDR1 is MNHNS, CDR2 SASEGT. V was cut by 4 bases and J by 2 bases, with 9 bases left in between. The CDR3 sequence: CASSVQVAGNTIYF. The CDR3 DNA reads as TGTGCCAGCAGTGTGCAAGTAGCTGGAAACACCATATATTTT.

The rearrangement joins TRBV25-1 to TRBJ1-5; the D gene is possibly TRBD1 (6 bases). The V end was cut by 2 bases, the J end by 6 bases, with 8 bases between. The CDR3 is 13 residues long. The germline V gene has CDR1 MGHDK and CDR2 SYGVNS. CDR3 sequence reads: CASSETGIQPQHF. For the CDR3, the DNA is TGTGCCAGCAGTGAAACAGGGATTCAGCCCCAGCATTTT.

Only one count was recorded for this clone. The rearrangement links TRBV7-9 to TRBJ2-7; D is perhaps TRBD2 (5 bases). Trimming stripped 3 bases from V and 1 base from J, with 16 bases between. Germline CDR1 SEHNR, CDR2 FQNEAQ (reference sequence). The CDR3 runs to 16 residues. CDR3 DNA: TGTGCCAGCAGCTTCTCGTGGTCTAGCCTTTCCTACGAGCAGTACTTC. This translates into CASSFSWSSLSYEQYF.

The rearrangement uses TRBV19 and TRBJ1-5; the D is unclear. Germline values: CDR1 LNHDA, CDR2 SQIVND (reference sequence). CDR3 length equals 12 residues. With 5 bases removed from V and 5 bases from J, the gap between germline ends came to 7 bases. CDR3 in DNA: TGTGCCAGTAGTGACAATTATCAGCCCCAGCATTTT. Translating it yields CASSDNYQPQHF.

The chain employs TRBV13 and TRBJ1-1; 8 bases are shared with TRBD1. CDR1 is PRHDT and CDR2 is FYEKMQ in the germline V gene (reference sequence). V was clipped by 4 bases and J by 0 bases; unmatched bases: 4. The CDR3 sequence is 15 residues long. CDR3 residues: CASSSWTGLNTEAFF. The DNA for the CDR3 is TGTGCCAGCAGCTCCTGGACAGGGCTGAACACTGAAGCTTTCTTT.

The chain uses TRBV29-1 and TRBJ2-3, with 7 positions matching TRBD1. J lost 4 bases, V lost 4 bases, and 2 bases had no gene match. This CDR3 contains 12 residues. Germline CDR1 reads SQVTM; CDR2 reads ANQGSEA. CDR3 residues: CSVVQGSDTQYF. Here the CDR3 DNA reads TGCAGCGTTGTACAGGGGTCAGATACGCAGTATTTT.

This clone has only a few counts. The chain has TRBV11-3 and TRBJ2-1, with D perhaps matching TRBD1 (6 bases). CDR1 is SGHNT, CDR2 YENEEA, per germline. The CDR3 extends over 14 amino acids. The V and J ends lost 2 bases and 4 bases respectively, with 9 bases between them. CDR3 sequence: CASSLTGTYNEQFF. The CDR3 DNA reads TGTGCCAGCAGCTTAACCGGGACATACAATGAGCAGTTCTTC.

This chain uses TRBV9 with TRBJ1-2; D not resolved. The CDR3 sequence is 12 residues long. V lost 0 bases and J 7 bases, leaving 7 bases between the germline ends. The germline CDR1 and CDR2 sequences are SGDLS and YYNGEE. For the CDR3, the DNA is TGTGCCAGCAGCGTAGGAGGGTTTGGCTACACCTTC. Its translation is CASSVGGFGYTF.

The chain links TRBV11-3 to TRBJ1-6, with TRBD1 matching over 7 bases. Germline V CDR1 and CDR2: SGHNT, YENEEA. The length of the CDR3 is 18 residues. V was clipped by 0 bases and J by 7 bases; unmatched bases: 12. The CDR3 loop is CASSLDSYLGQLNSPLHF. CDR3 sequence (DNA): TGTGCCAGCAGCTTAGATTCCTACCTGGGACAGCTAAATTCACCCCTCCACTTT.

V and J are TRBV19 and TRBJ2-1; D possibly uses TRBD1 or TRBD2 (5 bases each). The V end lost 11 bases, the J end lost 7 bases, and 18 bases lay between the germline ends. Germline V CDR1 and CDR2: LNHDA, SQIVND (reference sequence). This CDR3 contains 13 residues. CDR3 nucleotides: TGTGCCTCCTGGGGCGGGCGTCCGAATGAGCAGTTCTTC. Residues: CASWGGRPNEQFF.

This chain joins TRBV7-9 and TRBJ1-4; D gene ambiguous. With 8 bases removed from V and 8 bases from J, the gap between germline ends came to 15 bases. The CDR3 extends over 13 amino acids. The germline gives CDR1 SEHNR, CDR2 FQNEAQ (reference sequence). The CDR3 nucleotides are TGTGCCAGCTACTCTGGGAGTGAAGAAAAACTGTTTTTT. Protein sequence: CASYSGSEEKLFF. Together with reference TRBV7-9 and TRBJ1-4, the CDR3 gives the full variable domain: DTGVSQNPRHKITKRGQNVTFRCDPISEHNRLYWYRQTLGQGPEFLTYFQNEAQLEKSRLLSDRFSAERPKGSFSTLEIQRTEQGDSAMYLCASYSGSEEKLFFGSGTQLSVL.

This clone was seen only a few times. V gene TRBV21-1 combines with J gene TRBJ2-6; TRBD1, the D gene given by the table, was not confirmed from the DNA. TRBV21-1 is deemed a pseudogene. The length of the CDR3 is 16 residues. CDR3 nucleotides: TGTGCCAGCAGCAGACAGGGTTCTGCTGGGGCCAACGTCCTGACTTTC. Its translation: CASSRQGSAGANVLTF.

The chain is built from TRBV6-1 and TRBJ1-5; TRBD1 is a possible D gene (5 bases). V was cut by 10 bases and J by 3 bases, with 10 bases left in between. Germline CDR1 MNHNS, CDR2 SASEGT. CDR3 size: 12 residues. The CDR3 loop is CATQGNNQPQHF. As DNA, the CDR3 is TGTGCCACCCAGGGAAACAATCAGCCCCAGCATTTT.

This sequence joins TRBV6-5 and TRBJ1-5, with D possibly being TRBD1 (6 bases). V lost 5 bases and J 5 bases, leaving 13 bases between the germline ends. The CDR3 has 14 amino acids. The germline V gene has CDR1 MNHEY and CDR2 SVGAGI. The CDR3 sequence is CASSDRQEDQPQHF. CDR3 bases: TGTGCCAGCAGTGACAGACAGGAGGATCAGCCCCAGCATTTT.

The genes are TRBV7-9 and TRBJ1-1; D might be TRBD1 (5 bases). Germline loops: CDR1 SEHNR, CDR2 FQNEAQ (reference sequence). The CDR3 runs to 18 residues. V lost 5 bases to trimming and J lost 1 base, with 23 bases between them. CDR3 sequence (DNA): TGTGCCAGCAGCGCGACATGGTTTGAACAGGACACGAACACTGAAGCTTTCTTT. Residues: CASSATWFEQDTNTEAFF.

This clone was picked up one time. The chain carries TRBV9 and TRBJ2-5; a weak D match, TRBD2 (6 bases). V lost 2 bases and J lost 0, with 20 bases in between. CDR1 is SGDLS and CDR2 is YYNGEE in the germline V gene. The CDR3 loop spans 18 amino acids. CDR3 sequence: CASSVDGRDSLYQETQYF. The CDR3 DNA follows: TGTGCCAGCAGCGTCGACGGCCGGGACTCCCTCTACCAAGAGACCCAGTACTTC.

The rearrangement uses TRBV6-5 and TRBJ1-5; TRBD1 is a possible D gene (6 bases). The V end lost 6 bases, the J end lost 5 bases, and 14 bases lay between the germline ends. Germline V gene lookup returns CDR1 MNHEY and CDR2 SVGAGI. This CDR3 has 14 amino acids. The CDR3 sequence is CASSPGQKYQPQHF. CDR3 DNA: TGTGCCAGCAGCCCGGGACAAAAATATCAGCCCCAGCATTTT.

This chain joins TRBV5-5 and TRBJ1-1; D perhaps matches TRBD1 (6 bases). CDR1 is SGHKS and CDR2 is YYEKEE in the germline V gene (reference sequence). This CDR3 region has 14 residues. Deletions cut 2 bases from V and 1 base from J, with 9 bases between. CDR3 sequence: CASSFGTPNTEAFF. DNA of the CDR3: TGTGCCAGCAGCTTCGGGACACCGAACACTGAAGCTTTCTTT.

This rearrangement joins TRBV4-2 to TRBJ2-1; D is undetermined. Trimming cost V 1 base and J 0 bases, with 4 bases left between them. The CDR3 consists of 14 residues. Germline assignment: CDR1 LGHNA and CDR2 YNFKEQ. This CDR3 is CASSQGPSYNEQFF. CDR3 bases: TGTGCCAGCAGCCAAGGTCCCTCCTACAATGAGCAGTTCTTC.

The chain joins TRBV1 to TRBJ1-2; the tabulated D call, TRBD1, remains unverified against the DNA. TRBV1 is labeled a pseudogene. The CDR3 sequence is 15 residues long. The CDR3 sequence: CTSSQEDRHNHGYTF. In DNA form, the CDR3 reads TGCACCAGCAGCCAAGAAGACCGACACAACCATGGCTACACCTTC.

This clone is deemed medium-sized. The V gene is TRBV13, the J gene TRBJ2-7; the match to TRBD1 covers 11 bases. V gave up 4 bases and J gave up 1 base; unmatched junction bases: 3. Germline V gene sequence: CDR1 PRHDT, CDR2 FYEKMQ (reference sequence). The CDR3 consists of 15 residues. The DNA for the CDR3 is TGTGCCAGCAGCTGGGGACAGGGGGATTCCTACGAGCAGTACTTC. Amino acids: CASSWGQGDSYEQYF.

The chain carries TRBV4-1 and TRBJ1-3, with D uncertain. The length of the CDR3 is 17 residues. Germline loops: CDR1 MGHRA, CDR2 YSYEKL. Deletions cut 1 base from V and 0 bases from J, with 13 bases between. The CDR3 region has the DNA TGCGCCAGCAGCCAAGGCCGACCATTAAGCTCTGGAAACACCATATATTTT. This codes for CASSQGRPLSSGNTIYF.

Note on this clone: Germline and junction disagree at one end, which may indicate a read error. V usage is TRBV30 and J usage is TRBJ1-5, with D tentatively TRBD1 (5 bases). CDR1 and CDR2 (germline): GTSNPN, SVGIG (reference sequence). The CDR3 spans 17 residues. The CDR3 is CAWSPAGTWNQQSAPAF. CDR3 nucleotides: TGTGCCTGGAGCCCCGCCGGGACCTGGAATCAACAATCAGCCCCAGCATTT.

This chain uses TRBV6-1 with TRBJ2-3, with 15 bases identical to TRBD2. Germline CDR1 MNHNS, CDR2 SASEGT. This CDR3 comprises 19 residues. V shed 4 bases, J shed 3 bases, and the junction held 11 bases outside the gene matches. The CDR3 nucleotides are TGTGCCAGCAGTGGGTTCTGGACTAGCGGGGGGGCGGGGACAGATACGCAGTATTTT. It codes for CASSGFWTSGGAGTDTQYF.

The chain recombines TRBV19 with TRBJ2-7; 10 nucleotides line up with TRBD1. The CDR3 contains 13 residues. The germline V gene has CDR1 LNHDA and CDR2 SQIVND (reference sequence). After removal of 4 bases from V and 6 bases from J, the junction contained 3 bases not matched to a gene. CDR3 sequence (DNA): TGTGCCAGTAGTACCGGGACAGGGGCCGAGCAGTACTTC. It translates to CASSTGTGAEQYF.

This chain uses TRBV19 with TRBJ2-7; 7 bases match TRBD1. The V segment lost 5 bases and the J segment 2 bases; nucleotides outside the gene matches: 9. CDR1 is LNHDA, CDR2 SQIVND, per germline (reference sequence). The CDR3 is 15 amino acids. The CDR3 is CASSPGTARTYEQYF. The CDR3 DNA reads TGTGCCAGTAGTCCCGGGACAGCCCGTACCTACGAGCAGTACTTC.

In DNA form, the CDR3 reads TGCGCCAGCAGCCCGGTGGCTGGGGCCAACGTCCTGACTTTC. Translation: CASSPVAGANVLTF. V is TRBV5-1 and J is TRBJ2-6, with D unresolved. V lost 4 bases and J 2 bases, leaving 7 bases between the germline ends. Germline V gene data show CDR1 as SGHRS and CDR2 as YFSETQ. This CDR3 spans 14 amino acids.

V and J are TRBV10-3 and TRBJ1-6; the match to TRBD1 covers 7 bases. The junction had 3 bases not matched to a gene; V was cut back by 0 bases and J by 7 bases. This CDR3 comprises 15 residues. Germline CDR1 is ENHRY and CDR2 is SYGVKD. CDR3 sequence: CAISESSRGNSPLHF. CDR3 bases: TGTGCCATCAGTGAGTCGTCCAGGGGGAATTCACCCCTCCACTTT.

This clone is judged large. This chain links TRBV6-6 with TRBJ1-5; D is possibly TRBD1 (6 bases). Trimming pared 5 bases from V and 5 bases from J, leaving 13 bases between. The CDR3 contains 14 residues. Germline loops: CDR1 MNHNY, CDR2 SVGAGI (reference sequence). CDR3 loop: CASSDRQEDQPQHF. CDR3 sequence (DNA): TGTGCCAGCAGTGACAGACAGGAGGATCAGCCCCAGCATTTT.

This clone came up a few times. CDR3 region: CASSTSTGFVLEQYF. The DNA of the CDR3 is TGTGCCAGCAGTACATCTACAGGGTTCGTCCTCGAGCAGTACTTC. V and J are TRBV2 and TRBJ2-7, with D possibly matching TRBD1 (6 bases). This CDR3 has 15 residues. The germline V and J ends were trimmed by 5 bases and 6 bases, with 20 bases remaining between them. Germline CDR1 is SNHLY and CDR2 is FYNNEI.

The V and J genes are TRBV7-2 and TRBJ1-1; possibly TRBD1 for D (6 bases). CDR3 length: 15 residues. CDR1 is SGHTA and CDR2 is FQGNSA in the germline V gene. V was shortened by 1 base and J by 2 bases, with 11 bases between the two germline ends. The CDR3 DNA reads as TGTGCCAGCAGCTTAGAAAACAGGGACAACACTGAAGCTTTCTTT. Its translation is CASSLENRDNTEAFF.